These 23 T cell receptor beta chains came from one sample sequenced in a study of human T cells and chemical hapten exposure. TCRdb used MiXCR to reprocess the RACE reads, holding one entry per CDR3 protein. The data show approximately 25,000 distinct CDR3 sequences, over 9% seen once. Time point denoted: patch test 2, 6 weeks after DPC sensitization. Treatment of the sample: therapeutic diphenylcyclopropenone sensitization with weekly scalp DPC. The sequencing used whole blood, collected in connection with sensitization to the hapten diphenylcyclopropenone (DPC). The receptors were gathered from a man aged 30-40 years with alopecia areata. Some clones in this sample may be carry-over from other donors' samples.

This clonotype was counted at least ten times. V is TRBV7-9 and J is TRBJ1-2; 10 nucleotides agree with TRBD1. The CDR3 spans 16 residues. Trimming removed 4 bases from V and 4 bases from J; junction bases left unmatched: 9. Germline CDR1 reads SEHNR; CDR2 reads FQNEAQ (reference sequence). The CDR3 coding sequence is TGTGCCAGCAGCTGGGGGACAGGGGTGAACGGCTATGGCTACACCTTC. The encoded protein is CASSWGTGVNGYGYTF.

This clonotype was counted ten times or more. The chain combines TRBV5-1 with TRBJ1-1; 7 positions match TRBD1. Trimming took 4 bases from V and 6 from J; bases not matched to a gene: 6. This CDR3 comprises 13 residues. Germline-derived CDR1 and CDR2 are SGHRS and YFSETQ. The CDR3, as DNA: TGCGCCAGCAGCCCAGGACAGGAGGCTGAAGCTTTCTTT. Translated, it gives CASSPGQEAEAFF.

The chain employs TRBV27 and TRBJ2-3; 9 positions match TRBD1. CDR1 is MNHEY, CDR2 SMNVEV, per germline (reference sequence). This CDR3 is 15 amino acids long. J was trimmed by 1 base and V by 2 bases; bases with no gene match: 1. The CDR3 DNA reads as TGTGCCAGCAGTTTAGGGGACAGGGGCACAGATACGCAGTATTTT. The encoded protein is CASSLGDRGTDTQYF.

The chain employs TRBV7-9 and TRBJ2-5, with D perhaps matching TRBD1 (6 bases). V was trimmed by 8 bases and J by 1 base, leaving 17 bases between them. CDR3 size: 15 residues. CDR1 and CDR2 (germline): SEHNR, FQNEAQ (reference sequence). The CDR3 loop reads CASGSIRTAQETQYF. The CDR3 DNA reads TGTGCCAGCGGCTCAATTCGGACAGCCCAAGAGACCCAGTACTTC.

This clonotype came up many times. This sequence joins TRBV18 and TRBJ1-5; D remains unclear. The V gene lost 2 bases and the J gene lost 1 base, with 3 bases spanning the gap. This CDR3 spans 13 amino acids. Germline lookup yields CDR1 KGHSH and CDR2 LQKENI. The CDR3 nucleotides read TGTGCCAGCTCACCAGGCAGCAATCAGCCCCAGCATTTT. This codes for CASSPGSNQPQHF.

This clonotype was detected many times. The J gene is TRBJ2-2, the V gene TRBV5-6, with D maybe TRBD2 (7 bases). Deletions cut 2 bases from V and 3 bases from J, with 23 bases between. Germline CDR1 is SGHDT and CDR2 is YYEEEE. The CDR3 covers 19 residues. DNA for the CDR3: TGTGCCAGCAGCTTAATGGCGGGGGCCCACCCAGTAGACACCGGGGAGCTGTTTTTT. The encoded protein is CASSLMAGAHPVDTGELFF.

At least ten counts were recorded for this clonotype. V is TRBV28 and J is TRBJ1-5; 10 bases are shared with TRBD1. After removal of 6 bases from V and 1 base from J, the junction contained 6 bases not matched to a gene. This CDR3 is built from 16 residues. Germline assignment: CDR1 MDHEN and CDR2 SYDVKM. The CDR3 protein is CASRSPGQGSNQPQHF. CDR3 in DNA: TGTGCCAGCAGGTCCCCGGGACAGGGGAGCAATCAGCCCCAGCATTTT. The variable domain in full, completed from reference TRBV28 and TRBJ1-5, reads DVKVTQSSRYLVKRTGEKVFLECVQDMDHENMFWYRQDPGLGLRLIYFSYDVKMKEKGDIPEGYSVSREKKERFSLILESASTNQTSMYLCASRSPGQGSNQPQHFGDGTRLSIL.

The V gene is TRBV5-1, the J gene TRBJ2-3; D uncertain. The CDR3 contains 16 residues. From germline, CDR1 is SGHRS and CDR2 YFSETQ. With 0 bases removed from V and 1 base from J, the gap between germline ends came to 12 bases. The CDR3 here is CASSLDLGPGTDTQYF. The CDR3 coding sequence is TGCGCCAGCAGCTTGGATCTTGGGCCGGGCACAGATACGCAGTATTTT.

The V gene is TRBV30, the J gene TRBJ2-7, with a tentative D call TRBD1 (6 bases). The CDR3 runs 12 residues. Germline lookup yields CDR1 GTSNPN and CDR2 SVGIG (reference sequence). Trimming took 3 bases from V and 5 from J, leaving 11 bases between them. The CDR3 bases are TGTGCCTGGAGCTCCACAGGGAACGAGCAGTACTTC. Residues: CAWSSTGNEQYF.

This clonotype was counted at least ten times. The CDR3 here is CASSENSGQPEAFF. Here the CDR3 DNA reads TGTGCCAGCAGTGAAAACTCGGGACAGCCTGAAGCTTTCTTT. The chain links TRBV2 to TRBJ1-1; TRBD1 matches at 7 bases. The CDR3 sequence is 14 residues long. Trimming removed 2 bases from V and 6 bases from J; junction bases left unmatched: 6. Looked up from germline, CDR1 is SNHLY and CDR2 is FYNNEI.

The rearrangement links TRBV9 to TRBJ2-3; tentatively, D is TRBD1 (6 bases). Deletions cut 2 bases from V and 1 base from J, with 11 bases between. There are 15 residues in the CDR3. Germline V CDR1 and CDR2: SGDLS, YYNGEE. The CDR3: CASSVDRMRTDTQYF. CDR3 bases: TGTGCCAGCAGCGTCGACAGGATGCGCACAGATACGCAGTATTTT.

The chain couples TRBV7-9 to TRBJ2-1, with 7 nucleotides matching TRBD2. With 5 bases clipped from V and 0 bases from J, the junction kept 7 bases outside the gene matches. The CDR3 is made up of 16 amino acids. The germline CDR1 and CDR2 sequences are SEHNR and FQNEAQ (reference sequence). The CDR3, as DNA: TGTGCCAGCAGCCCCGAGGGGAGGGGCTCCTACAATGAGCAGTTCTTC. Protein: CASSPEGRGSYNEQFF.

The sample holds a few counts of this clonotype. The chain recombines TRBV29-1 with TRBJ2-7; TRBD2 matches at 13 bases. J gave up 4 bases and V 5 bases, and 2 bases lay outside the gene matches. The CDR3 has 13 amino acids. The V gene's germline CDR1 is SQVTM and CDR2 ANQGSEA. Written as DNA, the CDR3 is TGCAGCGTTAGGACTAGCGGGAGTTACGAGCAGTACTTC. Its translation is CSVRTSGSYEQYF.

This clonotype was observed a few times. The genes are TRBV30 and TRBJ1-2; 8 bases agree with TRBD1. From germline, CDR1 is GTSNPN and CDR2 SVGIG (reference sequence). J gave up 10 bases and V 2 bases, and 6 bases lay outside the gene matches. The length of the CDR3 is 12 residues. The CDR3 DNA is TGTGCCTGGAGTTCAGACAGGGGCGACTACACCTTC. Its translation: CAWSSDRGDYTF.

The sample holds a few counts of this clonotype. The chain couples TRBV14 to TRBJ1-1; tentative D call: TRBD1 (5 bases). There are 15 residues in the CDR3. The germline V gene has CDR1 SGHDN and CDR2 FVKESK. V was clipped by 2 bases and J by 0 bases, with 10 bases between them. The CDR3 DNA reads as TGTGCCAGCAGCCAATTGGCAGGGATGAACACTGAAGCTTTCTTT. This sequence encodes CASSQLAGMNTEAFF. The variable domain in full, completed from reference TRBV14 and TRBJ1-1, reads EAGVTQFPSHSVIEKGQTVTLRCDPISGHDNLYWYRRVMGKEIKFLLHFVKESKQDESGMPNNRFLAERTGGTYSTLKVQPAELEDSGVYFCASSQLAGMNTEAFFGQGTRLTVV.

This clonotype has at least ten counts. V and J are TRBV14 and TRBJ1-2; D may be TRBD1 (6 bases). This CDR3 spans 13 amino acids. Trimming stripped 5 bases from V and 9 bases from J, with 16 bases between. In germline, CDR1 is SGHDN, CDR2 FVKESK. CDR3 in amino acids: CASSFRGRSSYTF. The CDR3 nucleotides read TGTGCCAGCAGCTTTCGGGGGCGCAGTAGCTACACCTTC.

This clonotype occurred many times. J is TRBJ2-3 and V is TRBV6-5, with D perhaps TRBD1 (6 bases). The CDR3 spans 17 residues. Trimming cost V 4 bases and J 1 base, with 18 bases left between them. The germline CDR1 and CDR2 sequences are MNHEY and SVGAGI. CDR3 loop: CASSSRGVAGGTDTQYF. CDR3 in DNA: TGTGCCAGCAGTTCACGGGGAGTGGCAGGGGGCACAGATACGCAGTATTTT.

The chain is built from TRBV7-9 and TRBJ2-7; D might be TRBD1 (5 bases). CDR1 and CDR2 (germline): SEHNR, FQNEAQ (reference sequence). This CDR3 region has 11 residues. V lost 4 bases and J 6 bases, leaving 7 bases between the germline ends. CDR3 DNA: TGTGCCAGCAGCTCAGGGCCCGAGCAGTACTTC. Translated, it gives CASSSGPEQYF.

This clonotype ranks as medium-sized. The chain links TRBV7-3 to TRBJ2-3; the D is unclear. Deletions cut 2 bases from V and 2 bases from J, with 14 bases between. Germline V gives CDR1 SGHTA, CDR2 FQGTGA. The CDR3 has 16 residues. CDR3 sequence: CASSLSSRELTDTQYF. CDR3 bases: TGTGCCAGCAGCTTATCCTCCAGAGAACTCACAGATACGCAGTATTTT.

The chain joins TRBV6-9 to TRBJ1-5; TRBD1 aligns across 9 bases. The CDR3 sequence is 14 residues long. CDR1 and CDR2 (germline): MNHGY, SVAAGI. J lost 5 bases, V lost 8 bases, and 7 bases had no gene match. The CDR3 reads CASASRTGDQPQHF. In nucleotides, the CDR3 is TGTGCCAGCGCCTCCCGGACAGGGGATCAGCCCCAGCATTTT.

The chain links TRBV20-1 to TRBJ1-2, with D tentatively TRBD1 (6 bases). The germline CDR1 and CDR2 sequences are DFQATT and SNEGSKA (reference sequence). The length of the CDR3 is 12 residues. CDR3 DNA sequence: TGCAGGGCAGGGGCCGGGGACTATGGCTACACCTTC. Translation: CRAGAGDYGYTF.

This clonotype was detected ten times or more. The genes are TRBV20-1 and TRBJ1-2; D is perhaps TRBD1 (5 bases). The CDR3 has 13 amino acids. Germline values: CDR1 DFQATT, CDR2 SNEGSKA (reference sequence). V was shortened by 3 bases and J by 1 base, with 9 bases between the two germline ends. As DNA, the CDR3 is TGCAGTGCTAGGGACGGGGGTAACTATGGCTACACCTTC. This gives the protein CSARDGGNYGYTF.

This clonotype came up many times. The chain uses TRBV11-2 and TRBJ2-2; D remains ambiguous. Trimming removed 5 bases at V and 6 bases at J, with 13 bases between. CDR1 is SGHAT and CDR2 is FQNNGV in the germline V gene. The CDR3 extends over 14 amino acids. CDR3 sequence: CASSPQALAGELFF. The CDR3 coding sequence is TGTGCCAGCAGCCCACAAGCGTTAGCCGGGGAGCTGTTTTTT.